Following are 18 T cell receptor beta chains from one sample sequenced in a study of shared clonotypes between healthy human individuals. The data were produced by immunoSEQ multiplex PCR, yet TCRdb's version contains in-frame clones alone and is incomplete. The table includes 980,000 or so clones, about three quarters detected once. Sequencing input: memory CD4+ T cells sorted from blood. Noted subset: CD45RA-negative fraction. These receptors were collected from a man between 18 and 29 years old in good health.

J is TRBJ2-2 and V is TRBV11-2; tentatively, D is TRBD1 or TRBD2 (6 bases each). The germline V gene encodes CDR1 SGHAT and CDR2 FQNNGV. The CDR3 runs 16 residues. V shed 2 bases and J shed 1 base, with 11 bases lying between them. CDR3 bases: TGTGCCAGCAGCTTAACCGGGGGCCGGAACACCGGGGAGCTGTTTTTT. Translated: CASSLTGGRNTGELFF.

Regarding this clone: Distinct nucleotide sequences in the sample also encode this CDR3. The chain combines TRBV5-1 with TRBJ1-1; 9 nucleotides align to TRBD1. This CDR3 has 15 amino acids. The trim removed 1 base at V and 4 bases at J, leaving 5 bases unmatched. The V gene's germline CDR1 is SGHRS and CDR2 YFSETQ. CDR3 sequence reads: CASSLLGQGGTEAFF. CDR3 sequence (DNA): TGCGCCAGCAGCTTGTTGGGACAGGGCGGCACTGAAGCTTTCTTT.

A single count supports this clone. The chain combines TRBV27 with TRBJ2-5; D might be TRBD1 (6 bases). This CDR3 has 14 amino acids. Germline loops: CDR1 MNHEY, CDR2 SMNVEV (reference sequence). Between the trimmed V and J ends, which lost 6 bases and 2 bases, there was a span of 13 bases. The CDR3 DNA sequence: TGTGCCAGCAGACCTCAAACAGGGCAAGAGACCCAGTACTTC. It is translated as CASRPQTGQETQYF.

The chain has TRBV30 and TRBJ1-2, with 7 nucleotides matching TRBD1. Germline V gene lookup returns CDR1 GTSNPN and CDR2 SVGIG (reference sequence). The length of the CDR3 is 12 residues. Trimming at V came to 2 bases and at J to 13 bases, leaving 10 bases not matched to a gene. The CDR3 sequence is CAWSQNYGTATF. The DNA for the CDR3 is TGTGCCTGGAGTCAAAACTACGGGACAGCCACCTTC.

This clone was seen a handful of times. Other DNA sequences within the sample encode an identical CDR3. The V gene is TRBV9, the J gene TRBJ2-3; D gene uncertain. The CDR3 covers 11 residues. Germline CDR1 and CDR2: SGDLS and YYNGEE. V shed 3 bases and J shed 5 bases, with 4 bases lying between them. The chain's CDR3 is CASSAEDTQYF. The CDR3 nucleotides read TGTGCCAGCAGCGCGGAAGATACGCAGTATTTT.

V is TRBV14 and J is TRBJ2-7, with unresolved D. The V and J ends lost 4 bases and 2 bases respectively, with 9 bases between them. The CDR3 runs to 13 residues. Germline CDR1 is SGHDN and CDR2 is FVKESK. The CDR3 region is CASSPTAAYEQYF. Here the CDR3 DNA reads TGTGCCAGCAGCCCGACGGCGGCCTACGAGCAGTACTTC.

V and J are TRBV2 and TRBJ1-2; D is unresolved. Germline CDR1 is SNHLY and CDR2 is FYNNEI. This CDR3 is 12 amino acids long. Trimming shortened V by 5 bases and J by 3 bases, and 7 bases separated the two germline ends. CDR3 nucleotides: TGTGCCAGCAGTCCCGATTACTATGGCTACACCTTC. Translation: CASSPDYYGYTF.

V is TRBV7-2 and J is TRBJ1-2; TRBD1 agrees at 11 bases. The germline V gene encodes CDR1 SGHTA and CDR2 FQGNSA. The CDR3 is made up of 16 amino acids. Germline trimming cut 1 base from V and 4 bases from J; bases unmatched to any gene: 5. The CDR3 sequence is CASSLDGTGGAYGYTF. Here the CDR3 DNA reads TGTGCCAGCAGCTTAGACGGGACAGGGGGTGCCTATGGCTACACCTTC.

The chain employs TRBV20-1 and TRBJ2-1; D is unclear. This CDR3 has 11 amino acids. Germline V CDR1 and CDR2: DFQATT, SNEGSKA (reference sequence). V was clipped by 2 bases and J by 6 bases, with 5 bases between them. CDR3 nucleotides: TGCAGTGCTAGACAGTTCAATGAGCAGTTCTTC. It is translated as CSARQFNEQFF.

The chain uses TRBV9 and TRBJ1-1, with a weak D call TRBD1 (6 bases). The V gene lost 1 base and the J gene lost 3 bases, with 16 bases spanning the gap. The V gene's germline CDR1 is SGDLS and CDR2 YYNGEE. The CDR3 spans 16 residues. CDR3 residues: CASSVTGLVGDTEAFF. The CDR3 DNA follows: TGTGCCAGCAGCGTAACAGGGCTGGTAGGGGACACTGAAGCTTTCTTT.

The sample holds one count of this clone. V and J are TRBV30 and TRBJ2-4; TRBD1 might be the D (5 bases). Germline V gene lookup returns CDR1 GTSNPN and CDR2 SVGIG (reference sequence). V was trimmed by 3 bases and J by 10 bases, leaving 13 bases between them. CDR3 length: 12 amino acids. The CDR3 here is CAWRQKGYIQYF. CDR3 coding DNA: TGTGCCTGGAGGCAAAAGGGGTATATTCAGTACTTC.

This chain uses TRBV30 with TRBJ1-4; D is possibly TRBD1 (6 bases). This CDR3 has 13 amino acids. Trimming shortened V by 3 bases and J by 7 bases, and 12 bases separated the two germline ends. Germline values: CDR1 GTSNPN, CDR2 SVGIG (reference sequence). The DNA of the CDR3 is TGTGCCTGGAGCCAGTGGGGGGCTGAAAAACTGTTTTTT. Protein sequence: CAWSQWGAEKLFF.

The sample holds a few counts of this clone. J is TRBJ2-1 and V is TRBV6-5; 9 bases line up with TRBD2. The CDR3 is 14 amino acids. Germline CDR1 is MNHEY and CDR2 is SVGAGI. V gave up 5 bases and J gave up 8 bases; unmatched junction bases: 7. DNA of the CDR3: TGTGCCAGCAGTCCGGGACTAGCATTGCATGAGCAGTTCTTC. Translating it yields CASSPGLALHEQFF.

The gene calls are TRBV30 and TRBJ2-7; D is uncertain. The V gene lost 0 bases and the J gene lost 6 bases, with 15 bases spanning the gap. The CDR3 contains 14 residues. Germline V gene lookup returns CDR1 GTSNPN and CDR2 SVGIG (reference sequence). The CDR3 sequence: CAWSVGQSSGEQYF. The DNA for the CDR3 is TGTGCCTGGAGTGTAGGGCAGAGTTCCGGCGAGCAGTACTTC.

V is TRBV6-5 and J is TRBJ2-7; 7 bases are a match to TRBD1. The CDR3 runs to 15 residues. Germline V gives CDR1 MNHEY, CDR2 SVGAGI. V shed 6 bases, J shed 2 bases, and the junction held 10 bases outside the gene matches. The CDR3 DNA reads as TGTGCCAGCAGATCCTGGAGGACAGGACCCTACGAGCAGTACTTC. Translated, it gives CASRSWRTGPYEQYF.

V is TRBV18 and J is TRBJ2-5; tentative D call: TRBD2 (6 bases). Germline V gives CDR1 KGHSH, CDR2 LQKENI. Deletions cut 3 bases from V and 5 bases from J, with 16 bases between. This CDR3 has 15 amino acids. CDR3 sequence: CASSPTGLARETQYF. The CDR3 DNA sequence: TGTGCCAGCTCACCGACGGGGCTAGCGAGGGAGACCCAGTACTTC.

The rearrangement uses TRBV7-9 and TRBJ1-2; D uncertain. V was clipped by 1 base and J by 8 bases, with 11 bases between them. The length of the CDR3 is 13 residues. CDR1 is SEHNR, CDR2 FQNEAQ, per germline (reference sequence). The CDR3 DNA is TGTGCCAGCAGCTTAGGCCAGGTTTACGGCTACACCTTC. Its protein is CASSLGQVYGYTF.

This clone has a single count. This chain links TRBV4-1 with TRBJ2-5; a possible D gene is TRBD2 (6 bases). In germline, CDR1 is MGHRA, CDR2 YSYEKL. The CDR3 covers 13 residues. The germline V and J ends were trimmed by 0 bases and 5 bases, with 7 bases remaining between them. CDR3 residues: CASSQDRGETQYF. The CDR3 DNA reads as TGCGCCAGCAGCCAAGATCGGGGGGAGACCCAGTACTTC.